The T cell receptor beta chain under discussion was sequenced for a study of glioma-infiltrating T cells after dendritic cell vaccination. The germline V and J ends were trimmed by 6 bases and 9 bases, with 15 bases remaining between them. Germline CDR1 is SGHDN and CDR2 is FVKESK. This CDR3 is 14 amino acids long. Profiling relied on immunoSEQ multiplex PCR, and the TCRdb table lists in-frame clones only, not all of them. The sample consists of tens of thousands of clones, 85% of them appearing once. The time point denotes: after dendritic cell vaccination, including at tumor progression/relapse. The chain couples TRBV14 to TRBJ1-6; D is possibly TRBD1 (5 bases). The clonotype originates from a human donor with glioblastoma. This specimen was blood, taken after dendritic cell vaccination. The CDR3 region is CASRPGGLGSPLHF. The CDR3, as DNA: TGTGCCAGCAGGCCCGGGGGGTTAGGTTCACCCCTCCACTTT.